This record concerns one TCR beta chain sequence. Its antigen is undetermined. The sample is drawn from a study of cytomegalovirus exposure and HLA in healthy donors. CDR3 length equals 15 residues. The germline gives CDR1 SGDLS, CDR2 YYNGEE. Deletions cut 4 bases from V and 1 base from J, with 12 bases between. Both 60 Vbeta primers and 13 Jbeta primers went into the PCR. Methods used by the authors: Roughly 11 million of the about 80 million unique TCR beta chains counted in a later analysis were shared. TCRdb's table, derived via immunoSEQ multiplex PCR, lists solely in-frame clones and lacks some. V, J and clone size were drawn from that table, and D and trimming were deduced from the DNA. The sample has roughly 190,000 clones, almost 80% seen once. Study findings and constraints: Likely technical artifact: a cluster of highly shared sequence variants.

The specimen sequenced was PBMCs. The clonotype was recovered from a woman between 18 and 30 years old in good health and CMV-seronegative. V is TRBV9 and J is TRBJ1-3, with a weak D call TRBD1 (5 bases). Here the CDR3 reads CASSTTGRSGNTIYF. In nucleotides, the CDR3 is TGTGCCAGCAGCACAACAGGTAGATCTGGAAACACCATATATTTT.